Sequencing of this T cell receptor (beta chain) was carried out in a study of cytotoxic CD8 clonotypes in ibrutinib-treated CLL. Study results and caveats: Public clonotypes were seen rarely and were contracted or stable on treatment.

Sequencing was designed to attain a depth spanning 1 in 200,000 to 1 in 1 million T cells. TCRdb's table, derived via immunoSEQ multiplex PCR, lists solely in-frame clones and lacks some. The sample has some 200,000 clones, roughly 73% seen once; the top ten hold over 9.5%. As regards this clone: The antigen is undetermined.

V was trimmed by 4 bases and J by 4 bases, leaving 13 bases between them. The germline CDR1 and CDR2 sequences are KGHSH and LQKENI. This CDR3 comprises 14 residues. The sequenced sample was PBMCs, obtained after 12 months of ibrutinib treatment. This clonotype originated in a human donor with chronic lymphocytic leukemia. This rearrangement joins TRBV18 to TRBJ1-1; weak D call: TRBD1 (6 bases). CDR3 DNA sequence: TGTGCCAGCTCACAATCACAGGGTACCACTGAAGCTTTCTTT. Translated, it gives CASSQSQGTTEAFF.